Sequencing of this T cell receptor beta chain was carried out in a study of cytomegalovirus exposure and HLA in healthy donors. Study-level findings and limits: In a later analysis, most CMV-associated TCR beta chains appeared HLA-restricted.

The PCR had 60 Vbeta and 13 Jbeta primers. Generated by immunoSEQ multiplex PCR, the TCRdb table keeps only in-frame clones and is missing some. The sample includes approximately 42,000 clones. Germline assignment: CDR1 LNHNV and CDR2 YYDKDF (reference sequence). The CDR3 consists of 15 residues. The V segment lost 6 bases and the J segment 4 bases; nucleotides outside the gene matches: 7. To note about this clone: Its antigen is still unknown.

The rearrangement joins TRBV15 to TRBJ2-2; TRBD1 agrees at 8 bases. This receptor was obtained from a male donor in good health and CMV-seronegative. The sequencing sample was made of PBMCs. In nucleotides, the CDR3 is TGTGCCACCAGAAGACAGGGGCTTTTCACCGGGGAGCTGTTTTTT. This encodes CATRRQGLFTGELFF.